This T cell receptor beta chain was sequenced in a study of CD8 T cells in ankylosing spondylitis (dated by TCRdb to about 2017). Study-wide context: The study profiled T cell receptor beta repertoires in healthy donors and ankylosing spondylitis patients to find disease-linked TCR variants. Peripheral blood samples were taken, and synovial fluid was additionally collected from ankylosing spondylitis patients. In total, the full study cohort was made up of about 110 healthy donors and 25 to 30 ankylosing spondylitis patients.

The full study reports these points: The disease-linked clones showed a CD8+ phenotype and occurred at relatively low frequencies in peripheral blood. Significant enrichment of the disease-linked clones was reported in matched synovial fluid samples from ankylosing spondylitis patients. Blood from ankylosing spondylitis patients appeared to be characterized by a TCR beta motif made up of several highly homologous amino acid variants. Some motif variants were previously reported in synovial fluid and blood of reactive arthritis patients, suggesting common disease-initiation mechanisms.

This clonotype occurred many times. The antigen it binds to is not known. No base-level quality is on record; no much larger clone is a single base apart. From the germline V gene (reference sequence), CDR1 is DFQATT and CDR2 is SNEGSKA. Counted from cysteine to phenylalanine, this CDR3 has 16 amino acids. Of the read, only the CDR3 DNA is kept; its 48 bases are in frame from base 1. Relative to germline, V is missing 6 bases and J is missing 6 bases, with 16 bases of the junction outside any gene match. Data came from an Illumina HiSeq 2500. Quantitative 5'-RACE with molecular barcodes was the method used to prepare the TCR beta libraries. The original methods were these. A new computational method based on a probabilistic model of VDJ rearrangement was used to identify disease-linked TCR variants. TCRdb trimmed public reads at Q25 via fastp, called clones via MiXCR and kept in-frame beta chains. One record per CDR3 amino acid sequence lists the most common genes and DNA. TCRdb, rather than the study authors, made the V and J calls. The sample data list a few hundred thousand distinct CDR3 sequences, and about 10% of these were observed just once. Together, the top ten hold 5.5% to 8% of the sample.

Source material: blood, either unsorted or a sorted T cell fraction (not recorded which). This clonotype was sampled from a male donor with ankylosing spondylitis or in good health (not recorded which). The chain was built from TRBV20-1 and TRBJ2-1, with 8 junctional bases fitting TRBD2. The DNA sequence reads TGCAGTGCGAGTCCCCTTTGGGCGGGGGGCGTCAATGAGCAGTTCTTC. It is translated as CSASPLWAGGVNEQFF.